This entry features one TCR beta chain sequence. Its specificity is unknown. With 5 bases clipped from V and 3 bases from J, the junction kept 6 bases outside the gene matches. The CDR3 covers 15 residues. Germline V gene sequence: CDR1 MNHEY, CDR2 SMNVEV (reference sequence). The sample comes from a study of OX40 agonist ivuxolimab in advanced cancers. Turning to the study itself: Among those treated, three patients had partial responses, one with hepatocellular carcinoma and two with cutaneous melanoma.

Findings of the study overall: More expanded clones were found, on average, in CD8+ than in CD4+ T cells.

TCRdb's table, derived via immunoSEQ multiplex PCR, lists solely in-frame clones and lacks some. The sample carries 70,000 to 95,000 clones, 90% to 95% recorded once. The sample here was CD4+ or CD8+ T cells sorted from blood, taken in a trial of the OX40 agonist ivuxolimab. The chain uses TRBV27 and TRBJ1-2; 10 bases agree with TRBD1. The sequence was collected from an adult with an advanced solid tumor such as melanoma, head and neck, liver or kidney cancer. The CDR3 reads CASSPRQGAYYGYTF. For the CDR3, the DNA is TGTGCCAGCAGTCCGCGACAGGGGGCGTACTATGGCTACACCTTC.